This T cell receptor beta chain was captured in a study of blood T cell repertoires in COVID-19. This table comes from immunoSEQ multiplex PCR, and its TCRdb copy is limited to in-frame clones, with some not included. The table has some 190,000 clones, roughly 84% seen once. The V gene's germline CDR1 is KGHSH and CDR2 LQKENI. V was trimmed by 5 bases and J by 4 bases, leaving 12 bases between them. The CDR3 runs 15 residues. The source is a woman aged 25 to 39 who had been exposed to COVID-19. The sample was PBMCs or T cells enriched from blood (not recorded which). V is TRBV18 and J is TRBJ2-6; D might be TRBD2 (5 bases). The DNA for the CDR3 is TGTGCCAGCTCAGCGCGGGCCACAGGGGCCAACGTCCTGACTTTC. Its translation is CASSARATGANVLTF.